These T cell receptor beta chains were read from a single sample in a study of T cells in Graves' hyperthyroidism and ophthalmopathy. TCRdb redid the calling of the multiplex PCR reads with MiXCR, one entry per CDR3 protein. The sample contains fewer than 250,000 distinct CDR3 sequences, roughly 15% of which appear only once. Sequencing was performed on blood. The source is a woman younger than 30 with Graves' ophthalmopathy. CDR3s include the opening cysteine and the closing phenylalanine or tryptophan. The D gene is left open where the match is weak.

V gene	J gene	D gene	CDR3 protein
TRBV28	TRBJ1-3	-	CASSGGGYGGNTIYF
TRBV3-1	TRBJ1-6	-	CASSHTLQDSPLHF
TRBV20-1	TRBJ2-3	-	CSAVRDIRTDTQYF
TRBV19	TRBJ1-1	-	CASILNTEAFF
TRBV20-1	TRBJ2-1	TRBD1	CSAREDRLYNEQFF
TRBV15	TRBJ2-2	TRBD2	CATSRDLERGATGELFF
TRBV11-1	TRBJ2-2	-	CASSLVGHQSPNTGELFF
TRBV5-1	TRBJ2-5	-	CASSYSGTRRETQYF
TRBV20-1	TRBJ1-2	TRBD1	CSAADRGVGYGYTF
TRBV7-8	TRBJ2-1	-	CASSLAVSVLSYNEQFF
TRBV7-9	TRBJ2-7	-	CASSPGPSSYEQYF
TRBV20-1	TRBJ1-1	-	CSARAPWVSTEAFF
TRBV28	TRBJ2-3	-	CASSPRRDTQYF
TRBV6-5	TRBJ1-1	TRBD1	CASSLRTGGWRMNTEAFF
TRBV4-3	TRBJ2-2	-	CASSLDSLNTGELFF
TRBV19	TRBJ1-3	-	CASSNGNRAAGNTIYF
TRBV5-4	TRBJ2-7	TRBD2	CASSLWLAGGYEQYF
TRBV20-1	TRBJ1-5	TRBD1	CSATGTGGSYNQPQHF
TRBV14	TRBJ2-5	TRBD2	CASSQRLAGGETQYF
TRBV5-1	TRBJ2-5	TRBD2	CASSSGGAGARETQYF
TRBV5-4	TRBJ1-6	-	CASSLGQPSSSYNSPLHF
TRBV5-8	TRBJ1-2	-	CASSLGTMNYGYTF
TRBV6-9	TRBJ2-3	-	CASSSVATQYF
TRBV13	TRBJ1-5	-	CASGIRGSNQPQHF
TRBV7-3	TRBJ1-3	TRBD1	CASSQGTGPVNHSGNTIYF
TRBV18	TRBJ2-3	-	CASSPPARVSTDTQYF
TRBV12-3/TRBV12-4	TRBJ2-1	-	CASSLNALFEQFF
TRBV9	TRBJ1-6	-	CASSVNQGRDSPLHF
TRBV2	TRBJ2-5	-	CATRGTETQYF
TRBV28	TRBJ1-2	-	CASSLRGGPYGYTF
TRBV12-3/TRBV12-4	TRBJ1-2	-	CASSSDSNYGYTF
TRBV27	TRBJ1-2	TRBD1	CASSLTGGGGYTF
TRBV28	TRBJ1-5	-	CASSLKAAGVNQPQHF